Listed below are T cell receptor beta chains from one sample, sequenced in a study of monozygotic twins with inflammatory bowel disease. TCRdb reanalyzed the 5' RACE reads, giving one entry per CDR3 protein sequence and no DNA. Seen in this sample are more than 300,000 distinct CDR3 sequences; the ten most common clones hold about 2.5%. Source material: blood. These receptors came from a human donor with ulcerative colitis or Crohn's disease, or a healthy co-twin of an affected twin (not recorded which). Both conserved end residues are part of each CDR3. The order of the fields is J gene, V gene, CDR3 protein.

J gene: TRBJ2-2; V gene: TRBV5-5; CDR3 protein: CASSYGPSTGELFF
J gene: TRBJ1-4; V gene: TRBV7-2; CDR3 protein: CASSLAGLGEKLFF
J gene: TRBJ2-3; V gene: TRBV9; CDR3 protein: CASSVATGRTFDTDTQYF
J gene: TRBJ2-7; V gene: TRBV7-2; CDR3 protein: CASSSPGFYEQYF
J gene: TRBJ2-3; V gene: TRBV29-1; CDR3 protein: CSVEERGVSDTQYF
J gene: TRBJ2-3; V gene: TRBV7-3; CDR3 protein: CASSLTPSSPTAPQSTDTQYF
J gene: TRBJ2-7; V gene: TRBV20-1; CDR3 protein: CSAPKAGYYEQYF
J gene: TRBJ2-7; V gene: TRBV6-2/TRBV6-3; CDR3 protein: CASSWDRGASSYEQYF
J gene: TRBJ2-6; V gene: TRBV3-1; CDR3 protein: CASSQAGANVLTF
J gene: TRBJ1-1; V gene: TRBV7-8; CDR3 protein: CASSLLGTGFSGGTEAFF
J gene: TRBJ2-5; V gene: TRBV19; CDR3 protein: CASSMGGDQETQYF
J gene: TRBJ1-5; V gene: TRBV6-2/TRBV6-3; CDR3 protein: CASTVLNQPQHF
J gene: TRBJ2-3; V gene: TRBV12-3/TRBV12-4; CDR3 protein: CASSLLVSGGYTDTQYF
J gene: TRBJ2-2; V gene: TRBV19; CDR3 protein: CASKARQGAGELFF
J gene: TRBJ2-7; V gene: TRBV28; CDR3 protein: CASSSVSLEQYF
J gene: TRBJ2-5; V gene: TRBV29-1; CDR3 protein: CSVDTGMGTQYF
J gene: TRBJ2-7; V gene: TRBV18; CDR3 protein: CASSHRVYEQYF
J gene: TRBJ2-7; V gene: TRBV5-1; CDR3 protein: CASSLEGGGTYEQYF
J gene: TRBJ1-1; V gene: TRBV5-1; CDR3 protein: CASSLEQGLNTEAFF
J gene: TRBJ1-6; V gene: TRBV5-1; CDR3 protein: CASSLGTGTAYNSPLHF
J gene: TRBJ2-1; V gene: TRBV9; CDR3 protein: CASSVGGAAVFVNEQFF
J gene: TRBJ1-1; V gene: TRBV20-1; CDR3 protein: CSARGDRGDTEAFF